This T cell receptor (beta chain) was recovered during a study of blood T cell repertoires in COVID-19. The table came from immunoSEQ multiplex PCR; TCRdb's copy has only in-frame clones and leaves some out. This table has around 480,000 clones, around 90% appearing once. The CDR3 spans 17 residues. Per the germline V gene, CDR1 is MDHEN and CDR2 is SYDVKM. Trimming took 7 bases from V and 0 from J, leaving 18 bases between them. Sequencing was carried out using PBMCs or T cells enriched from blood (not recorded which). This chain joins TRBV28 and TRBJ1-4; maybe TRBD1 (6 bases). The sequence derives from a woman aged 18-29 years who had recovered from COVID-19. The CDR3 loop reads CASTPLGDTATNEKLFF. The CDR3 nucleotides are TGTGCCAGCACCCCCCTCGGGGACACGGCAACTAATGAAAAACTGTTTTTT.